The rows below give T cell receptor beta chains drawn from one sample of a study of blood T cells in healthy people across ages. TCRdb independently ran MiXCR on the 5' RACE reads; one entry per CDR3 protein. The repertoire includes about 640,000 distinct CDR3 sequences, about 54% of them detected once, and around 37% sits in the top ten. Specimen: blood. These receptors came from a man aged 55-75 years in good health. Each CDR3 is given with its conserved first and last residue. D genes are given only for firm matches. Clone size is not always given. Where it is, it says once, few, many or a class for expanded clones.

>TRBJ2-7|TRBV5-1|few|TRBD2
TGCGCCAGCAGACCAACTAGCGGGGGGTTCTACGAGCAGTACTTC
CASRPTSGGFYEQYF
>TRBJ2-5|TRBV3-1|NA|TRBD2
TGTGCCAGCAGCCAAGATCGCCCAGGGAGGGCGGAGACCCAGTACTTC
CASSQDRPGRAETQYF
>TRBJ2-5|TRBV6-5|many|TRBD2
TGTGCCAGCAGCCCACTAGCGGGGCTCCCACAGCATACCCAGTACTTC
CASSPLAGLPQHTQYF
>TRBJ2-7|TRBV5-6|NA|NA
TGTGCCAGCAGCTTGTGGGCCGAGCAGTACTTC
CASSLWAEQYF
>TRBJ2-6|TRBV28|few|TRBD1
TGTGCCAGCAGTATGACAGGGGGCTCTGGGGCCAACGTCCTGACTTTC
CASSMTGGSGANVLTF
>TRBJ2-4|TRBV20-1|NA|NA
TGCAGTGCTTTCATACAGGGGAGGGCCAAAAACATTCAGTACTTC
CSAFIQGRAKNIQYF
>TRBJ1-2|TRBV28|NA|NA
TGTGCCAGCAGTTTACCGGGAACTAACTATGGCTACACCTTC
CASSLPGTNYGYTF
>TRBJ2-5|TRBV20-1|once|TRBD2
TGCAGTGCTAGAGCCCTCGGACTAGCGCGGGGAGAGACCCAGTACTTC
CSARALGLARGETQYF
>TRBJ1-5|TRBV6-5|NA|NA
TGTGCCAGCAGTTACTCGAACAGGTATAGTAATCAGCCCCAGCATTTT
CASSYSNRYSNQPQHF
>TRBJ2-5|TRBV11-2|NA|NA
TGTGCCAGCAGCCCCAAGGGCTCCTCCCCAGAGACCCAGTACTTC
CASSPKGSSPETQYF
>TRBJ2-1|TRBV28|NA|TRBD2
TGTGCCAGCAGCTCAGCTAGCGGGGGGGGGCGGTATGAGCAGTTCTTC
CASSSASGGGRYEQFF
>TRBJ1-2|TRBV4-2|NA|NA
TGTGCCAGCAGCCAAGATGGCCGGAGCTATGGCTACACCTTC
CASSQDGRSYGYTF
>TRBJ2-4|TRBV7-2|NA|NA
TGTGCCAGCAGCTTAGATGGGGGGGCGGGCAAAAACATTCAGTACTTC
CASSLDGGAGKNIQYF
>TRBJ2-1|TRBV20-1|NA|TRBD1
TGCAGTGCTATTCACAGGGGTGGTGAGCAGTTCTTC
CSAIHRGGEQFF
>TRBJ2-7|TRBV29-1|NA|NA
TGCAGCGTTGATGCAGGTCGAGGAGAGCAGTACTTC
CSVDAGRGEQYF
>TRBJ2-3|TRBV7-2|NA|TRBD2
TGTGCCAGCAGCTCCGTTAGCGGGAGAAGCACAGATACGCAGTATTTT
CASSSVSGRSTDTQYF
>TRBJ1-1|TRBV2|NA|TRBD1
TGTGCCAGCAACTCACAGGGGGCGGACACTGAAGCTTTCTTT
CASNSQGADTEAFF
>TRBJ2-7|TRBV2|NA|NA
TGTGCCAGCAAGGGTCGGATAAACGAGCAGTACTTC
CASKGRINEQYF
>TRBJ2-1|TRBV2|once|TRBD2
TGTGCCAACGGACGGGAGGCTGAGCAGTTCTTC
CANGREAEQFF
>TRBJ2-3|TRBV6-5|NA|TRBD2
TGTGCCAGCAGTTACTCGACTAGCGGGGGAGCTACGCAGTATTTT
CASSYSTSGGATQYF
>TRBJ1-2|TRBV7-2|NA|TRBD1
TGTGCCAGCAGGCGGACAGGGGTCTATGGCTACACCTTC
CASRRTGVYGYTF
>TRBJ2-1|TRBV15|few|NA
TGTGCCACCAGCCCCGGGCCCAACAATGAGCAGTTCTTC
CATSPGPNNEQFF
>TRBJ1-2|TRBV18|NA|NA
TGTGCCAGCTCGGAATTGTATGGCTACACCTTC
CASSELYGYTF
>TRBJ1-1|TRBV9|NA|NA
TGTGCCAGCAGCGTAGGAGTCGATGTAGGGGTGAACACTGAAGCTTTCTTT
CASSVGVDVGVNTEAFF
>TRBJ2-1|TRBV5-1|few|NA
TGTGCCAGCAGCTTAGGGGACTCCTACAATGAGCAGTTCTTC
CASSLGDSYNEQFF
>TRBJ1-1|TRBV25-1|NA|NA
TGTGCCAGCAGTGGGGGGACGGCCTGGGATGAAGCTTTCTTT
CASSGGTAWDEAFF